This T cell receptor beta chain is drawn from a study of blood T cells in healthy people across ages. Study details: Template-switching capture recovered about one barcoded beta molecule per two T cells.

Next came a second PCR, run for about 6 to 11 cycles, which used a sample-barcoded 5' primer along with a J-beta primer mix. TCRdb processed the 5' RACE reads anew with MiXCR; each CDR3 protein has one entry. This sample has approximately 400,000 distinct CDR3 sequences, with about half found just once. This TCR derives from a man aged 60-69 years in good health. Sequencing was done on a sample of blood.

Written as DNA, the CDR3 is TGTGCCACCAGCAGAGATAGGAACCAGTGCCAAGAGACCCAGTACTTC. Protein product: CATSRDRNQCQETQYF. The chain joins TRBV15 to TRBJ2-5; D is ambiguous. Deletions cut 0 bases from V and 1 base from J, with 12 bases between. The germline CDR1 and CDR2 sequences are LNHNV and YYDKDF (reference sequence). The CDR3 runs to 16 residues.